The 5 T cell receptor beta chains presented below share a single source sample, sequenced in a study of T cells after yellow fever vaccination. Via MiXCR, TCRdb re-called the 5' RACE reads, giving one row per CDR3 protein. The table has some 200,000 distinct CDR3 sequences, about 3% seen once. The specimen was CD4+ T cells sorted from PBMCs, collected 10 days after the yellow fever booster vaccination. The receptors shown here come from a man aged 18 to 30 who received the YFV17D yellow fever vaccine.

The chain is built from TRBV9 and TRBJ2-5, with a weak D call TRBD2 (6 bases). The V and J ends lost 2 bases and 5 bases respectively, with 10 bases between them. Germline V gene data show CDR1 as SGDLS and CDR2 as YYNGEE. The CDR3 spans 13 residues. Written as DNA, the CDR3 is TGTGCCAGCAGCGTCCCGGGGAGGGAGACCCAGTACTTC. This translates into CASSVPGRETQYF. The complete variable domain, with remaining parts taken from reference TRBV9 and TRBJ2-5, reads DSGVTQTPKHLITATGQRVTLRCSPRSGDLSVYWYQQSLDQGLQFLIQYYNGEERAKGNILERFSAQQFPDLHSELNLSSLELGDSALYFCASSVPGRETQYFGPGTRLLVL.

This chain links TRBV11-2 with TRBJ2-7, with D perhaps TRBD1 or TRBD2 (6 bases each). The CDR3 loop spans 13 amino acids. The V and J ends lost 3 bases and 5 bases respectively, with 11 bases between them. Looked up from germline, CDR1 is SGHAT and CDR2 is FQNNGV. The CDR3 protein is CASSFLRGDEQYF. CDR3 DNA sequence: TGTGCCAGCAGCTTTCTGAGGGGGGACGAGCAGTACTTC. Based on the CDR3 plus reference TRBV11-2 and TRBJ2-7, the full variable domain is EAGVAQSPRYKIIEKRQSVAFWCNPISGHATLYWYQQILGQGPKLLIQFQNNGVVDDSQLPKDRFSAERLKGVDSTLKIQPAKLEDSAVYLCASSFLRGDEQYFGPGTRLTVT.

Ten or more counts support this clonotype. The CDR3 DNA reads as TGTGCCAGCAGCCGTCGACTCTCCTACAATGAGCAGTTCTTC. Translated: CASSRRLSYNEQFF. V is TRBV14 and J is TRBJ2-1; D not certain. Germline V lookup: CDR1 SGHDN, CDR2 FVKESK. Between the trimmed V and J ends, which lost 4 bases and 0 bases, there was a span of 7 bases. CDR3 length: 14 residues.

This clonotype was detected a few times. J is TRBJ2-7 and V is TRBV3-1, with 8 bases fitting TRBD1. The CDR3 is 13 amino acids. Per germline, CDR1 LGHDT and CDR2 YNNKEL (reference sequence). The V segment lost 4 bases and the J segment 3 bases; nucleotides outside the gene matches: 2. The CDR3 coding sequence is TGTGCCAGCAGCCTACAGGGGGTCTACGAGCAGTACTTC. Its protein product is CASSLQGVYEQYF.

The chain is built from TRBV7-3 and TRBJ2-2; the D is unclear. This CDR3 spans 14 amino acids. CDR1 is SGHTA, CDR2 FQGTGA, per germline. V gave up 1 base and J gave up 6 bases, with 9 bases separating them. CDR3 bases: TGTGCCAGCAGCTTAAACCTCGCGGCCGGGGAGCTGTTTTTT. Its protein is CASSLNLAAGELFF.